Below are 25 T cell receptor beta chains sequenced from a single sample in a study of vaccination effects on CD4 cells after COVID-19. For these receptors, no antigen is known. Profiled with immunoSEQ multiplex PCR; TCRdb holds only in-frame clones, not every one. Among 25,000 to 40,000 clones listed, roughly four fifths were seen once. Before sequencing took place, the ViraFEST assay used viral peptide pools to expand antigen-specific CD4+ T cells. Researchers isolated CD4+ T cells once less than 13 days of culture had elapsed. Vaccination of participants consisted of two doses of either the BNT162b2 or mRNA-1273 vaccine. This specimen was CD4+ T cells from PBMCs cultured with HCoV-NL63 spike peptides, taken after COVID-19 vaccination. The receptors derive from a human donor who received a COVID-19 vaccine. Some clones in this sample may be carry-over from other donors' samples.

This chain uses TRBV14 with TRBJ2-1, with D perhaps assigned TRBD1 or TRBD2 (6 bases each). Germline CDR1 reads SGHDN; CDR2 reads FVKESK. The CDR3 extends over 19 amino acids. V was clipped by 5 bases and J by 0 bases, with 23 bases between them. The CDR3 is CASSRRGAGDSSSYNEQFF. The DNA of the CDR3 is TGTGCCAGCAGCAGGAGAGGGGCAGGGGACTCGAGCTCCTACAATGAGCAGTTCTTC.

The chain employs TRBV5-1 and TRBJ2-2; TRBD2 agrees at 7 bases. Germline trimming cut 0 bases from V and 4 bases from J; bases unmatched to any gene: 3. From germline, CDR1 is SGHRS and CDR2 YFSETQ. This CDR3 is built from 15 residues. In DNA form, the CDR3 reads TGCGCCAGCAGCTTGGCAGCGGGGAGCACCGGGGAGCTGTTTTTT. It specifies CASSLAAGSTGELFF. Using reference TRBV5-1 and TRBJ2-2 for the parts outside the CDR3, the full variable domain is KAGVTQTPRYLIKTRGQQVTLSCSPISGHRSVSWYQQTPGQGLQFLFEYFSETQRNKGNFPGRFSGRQFSNSRSEMNVSTLELGDSALYLCASSLAAGSTGELFFGEGSRLTVL.

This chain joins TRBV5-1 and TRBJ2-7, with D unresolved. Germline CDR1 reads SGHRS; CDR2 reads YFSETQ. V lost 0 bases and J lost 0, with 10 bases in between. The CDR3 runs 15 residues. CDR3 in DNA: TGCGCCAGCAGCTTGGACCCGGCCCGCTCCTACGAGCAGTACGTC. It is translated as CASSLDPARSYEQYV.

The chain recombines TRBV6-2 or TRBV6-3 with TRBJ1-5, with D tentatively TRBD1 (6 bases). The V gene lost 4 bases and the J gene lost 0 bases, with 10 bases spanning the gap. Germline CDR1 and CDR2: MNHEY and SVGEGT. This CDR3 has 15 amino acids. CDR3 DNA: TGTGCCAGCAGTTCCTACAGGGATAGCAATCAGCCCCAGCATTTT. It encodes CASSSYRDSNQPQHF.

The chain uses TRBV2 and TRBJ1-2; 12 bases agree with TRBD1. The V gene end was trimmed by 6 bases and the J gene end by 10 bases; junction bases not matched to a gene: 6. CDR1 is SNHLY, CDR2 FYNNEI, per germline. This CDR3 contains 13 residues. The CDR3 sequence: CASSGTGGADYTF. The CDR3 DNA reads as TGTGCCAGCAGCGGGACAGGGGGCGCGGACTACACCTTC. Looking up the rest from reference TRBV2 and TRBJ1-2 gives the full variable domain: EPEVTQTPSHQVTQMGQEVILRCVPISNHLYFYWYRQILGQKVEFLVSFYNNEISEKSEIFDDQFSVERPDGSNFTLKIRSTKLEDSAMYFCASSGTGGADYTFGSGTRLTVV.

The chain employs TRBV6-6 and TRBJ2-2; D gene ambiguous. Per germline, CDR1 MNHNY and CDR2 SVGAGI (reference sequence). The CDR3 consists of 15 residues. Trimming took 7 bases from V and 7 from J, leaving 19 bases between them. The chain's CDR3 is CASKPPTTRVGELFF. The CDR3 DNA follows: TGTGCCAGCAAACCTCCTACTACTCGGGTCGGGGAGCTGTTTTTT.

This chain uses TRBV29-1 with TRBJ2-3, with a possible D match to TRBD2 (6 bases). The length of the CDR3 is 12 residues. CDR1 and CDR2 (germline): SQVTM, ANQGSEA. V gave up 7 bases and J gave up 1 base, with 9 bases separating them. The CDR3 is CSGDSGTDTQYF. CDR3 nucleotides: TGCAGCGGGGACTCGGGCACAGATACGCAGTATTTT.

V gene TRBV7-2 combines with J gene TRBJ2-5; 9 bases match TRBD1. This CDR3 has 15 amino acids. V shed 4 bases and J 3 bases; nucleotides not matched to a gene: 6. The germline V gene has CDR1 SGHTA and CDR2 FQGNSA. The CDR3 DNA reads TGTGCCAGCAGCTCACGGGACAGGGCTAAAGAGACCCAGTACTTC. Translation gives CASSSRDRAKETQYF.

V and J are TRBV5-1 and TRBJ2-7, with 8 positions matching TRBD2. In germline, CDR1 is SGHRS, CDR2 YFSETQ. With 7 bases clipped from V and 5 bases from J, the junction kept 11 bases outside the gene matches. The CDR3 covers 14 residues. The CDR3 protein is CASSLRGAMDEQYV. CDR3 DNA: TGCGCCAGCTCATTGCGGGGGGCTATGGACGAGCAGTACGTC.

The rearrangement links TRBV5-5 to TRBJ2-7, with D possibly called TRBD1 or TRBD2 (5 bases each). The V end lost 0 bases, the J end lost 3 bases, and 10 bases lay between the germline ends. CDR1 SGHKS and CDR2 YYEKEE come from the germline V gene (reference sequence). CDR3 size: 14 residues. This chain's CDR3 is CASSLVGTIYEQYV. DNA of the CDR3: TGTGCCAGCAGCTTGGTAGGGACGATCTACGAGCAGTACGTC.

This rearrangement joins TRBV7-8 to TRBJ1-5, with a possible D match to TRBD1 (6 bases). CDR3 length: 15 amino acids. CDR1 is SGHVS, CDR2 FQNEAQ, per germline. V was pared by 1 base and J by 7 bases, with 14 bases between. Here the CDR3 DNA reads TGTGCCAGCAGCTTAGTGGGGGGGCAGAGGCAGCCCCAGCATTTT. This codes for CASSLVGGQRQPQHF.

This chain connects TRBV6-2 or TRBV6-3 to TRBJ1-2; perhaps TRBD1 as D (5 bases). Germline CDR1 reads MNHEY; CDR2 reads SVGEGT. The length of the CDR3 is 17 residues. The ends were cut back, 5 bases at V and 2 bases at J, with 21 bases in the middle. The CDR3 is CASSLDPLSRGNYGYTF. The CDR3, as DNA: TGTGCCAGCAGTCTTGACCCACTCAGTCGGGGGAACTATGGCTACACCTTC.

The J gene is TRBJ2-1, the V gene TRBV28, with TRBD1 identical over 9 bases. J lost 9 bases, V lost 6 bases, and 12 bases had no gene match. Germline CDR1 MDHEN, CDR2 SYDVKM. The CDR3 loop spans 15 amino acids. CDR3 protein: CASRKPGQGQGEQFF. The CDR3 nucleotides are TGTGCCAGCAGAAAACCGGGACAGGGCCAAGGTGAGCAGTTCTTC.

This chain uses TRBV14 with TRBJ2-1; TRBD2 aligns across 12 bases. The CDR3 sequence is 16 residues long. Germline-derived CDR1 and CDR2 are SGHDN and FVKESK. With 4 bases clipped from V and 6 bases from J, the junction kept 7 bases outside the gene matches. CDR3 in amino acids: CASSLRALAGGNEQFF. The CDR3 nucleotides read TGTGCCAGCAGCCTGCGAGCACTAGCGGGGGGCAATGAGCAGTTCTTC. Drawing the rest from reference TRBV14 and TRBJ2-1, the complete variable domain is EAGVTQFPSHSVIEKGQTVTLRCDPISGHDNLYWYRRVMGKEIKFLLHFVKESKQDESGMPNNRFLAERTGGTYSTLKVQPAELEDSGVYFCASSLRALAGGNEQFFGPGTRLTVL.

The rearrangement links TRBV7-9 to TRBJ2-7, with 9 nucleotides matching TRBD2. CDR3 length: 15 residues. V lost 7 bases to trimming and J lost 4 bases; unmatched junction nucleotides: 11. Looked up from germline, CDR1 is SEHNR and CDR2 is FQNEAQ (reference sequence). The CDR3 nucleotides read TGTGCCAGCACCCCTAGCGGGGATGCGGCATACGAGCAGTACGTC. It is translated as CASTPSGDAAYEQYV.

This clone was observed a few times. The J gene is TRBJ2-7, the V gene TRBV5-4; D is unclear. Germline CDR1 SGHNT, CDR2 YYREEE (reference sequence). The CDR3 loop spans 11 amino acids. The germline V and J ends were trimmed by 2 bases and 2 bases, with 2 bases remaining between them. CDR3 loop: CASSFTYEQYV. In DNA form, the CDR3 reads TGTGCCAGCAGCTTTACCTACGAGCAGTACGTC.

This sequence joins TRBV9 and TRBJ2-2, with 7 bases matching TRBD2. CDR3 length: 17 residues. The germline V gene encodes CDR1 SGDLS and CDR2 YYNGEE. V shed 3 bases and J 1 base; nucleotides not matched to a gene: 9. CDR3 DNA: TGTGCCAGCAGCGGGATGGGGAGGGCTCAGAACACCGGGGAGCTGTTTTTT. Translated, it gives CASSGMGRAQNTGELFF.

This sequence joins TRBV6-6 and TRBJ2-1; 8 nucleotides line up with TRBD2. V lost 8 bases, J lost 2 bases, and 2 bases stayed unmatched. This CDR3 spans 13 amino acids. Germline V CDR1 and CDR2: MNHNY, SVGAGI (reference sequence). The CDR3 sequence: CASHSGAYNEQFF. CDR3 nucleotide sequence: TGTGCCAGCCATAGCGGGGCCTACAATGAGCAGTTCTTC.

CDR3 bases: TGTGCCAGCAGCTTAGGGGAACAGCCCCAGCATTTT. This sequence encodes CASSLGEQPQHF. The genes are TRBV7-9 and TRBJ1-5; D unclear. V was trimmed by 1 base and J by 7 bases, leaving 5 bases between them. The CDR3 covers 12 residues. Looked up from germline, CDR1 is SEHNR and CDR2 is FQNEAQ (reference sequence).

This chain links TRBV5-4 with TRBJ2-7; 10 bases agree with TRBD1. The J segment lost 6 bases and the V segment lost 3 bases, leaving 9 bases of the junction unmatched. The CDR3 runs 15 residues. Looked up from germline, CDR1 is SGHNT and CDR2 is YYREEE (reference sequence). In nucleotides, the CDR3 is TGTGCCAGCAGCTCGACTTACGGACAGGGGGGCGAGCAGTACGTC. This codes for CASSSTYGQGGEQYV.

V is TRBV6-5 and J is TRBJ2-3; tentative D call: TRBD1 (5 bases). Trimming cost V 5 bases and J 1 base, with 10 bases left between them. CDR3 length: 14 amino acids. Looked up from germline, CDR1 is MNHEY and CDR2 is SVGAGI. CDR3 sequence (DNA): TGTGCCAGCAGTCCAGGGTTGGGCACAGATACGCAGTATTTT. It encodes CASSPGLGTDTQYF.

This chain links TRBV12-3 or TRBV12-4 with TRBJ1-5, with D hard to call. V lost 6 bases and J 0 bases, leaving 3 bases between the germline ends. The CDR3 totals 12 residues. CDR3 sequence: CASRTSNQPQHF. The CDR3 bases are TGTGCCAGCAGGACTAGCAATCAGCCCCAGCATTTT.

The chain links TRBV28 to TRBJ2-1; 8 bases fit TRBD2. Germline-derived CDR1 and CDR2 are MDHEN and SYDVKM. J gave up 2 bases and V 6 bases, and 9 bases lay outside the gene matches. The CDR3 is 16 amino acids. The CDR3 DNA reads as TGTGCCAGCAGAACTAGCGGCTTATTAACCTACAATGAGCAGTTCTTC. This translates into CASRTSGLLTYNEQFF.

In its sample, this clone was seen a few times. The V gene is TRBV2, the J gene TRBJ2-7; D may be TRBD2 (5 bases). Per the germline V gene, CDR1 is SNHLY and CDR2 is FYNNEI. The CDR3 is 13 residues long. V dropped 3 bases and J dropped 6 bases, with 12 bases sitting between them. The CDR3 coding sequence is TGTGCCAGCAGTGAGCAACTAGAAAGCGAGCAGTACGTC. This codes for CASSEQLESEQYV.

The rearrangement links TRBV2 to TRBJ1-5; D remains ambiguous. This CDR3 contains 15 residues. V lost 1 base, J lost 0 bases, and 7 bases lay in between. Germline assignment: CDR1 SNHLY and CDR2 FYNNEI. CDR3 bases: TGTGCCAGCAGTGAAGAAAAGATTAGCAATCAGCCCCAGCATTTT. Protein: CASSEEKISNQPQHF.